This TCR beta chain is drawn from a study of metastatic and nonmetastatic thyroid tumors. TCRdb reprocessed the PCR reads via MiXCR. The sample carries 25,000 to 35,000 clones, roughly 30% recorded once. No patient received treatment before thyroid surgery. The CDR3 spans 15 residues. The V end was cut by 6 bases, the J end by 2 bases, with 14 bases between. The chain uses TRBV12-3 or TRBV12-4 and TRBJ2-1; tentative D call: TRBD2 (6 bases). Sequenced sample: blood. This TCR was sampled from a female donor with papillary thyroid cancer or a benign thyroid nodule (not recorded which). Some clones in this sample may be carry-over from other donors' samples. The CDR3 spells CASRPRRGPYNEQFF. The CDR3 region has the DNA TGTGCCAGCAGACCTCGGAGGGGACCCTACAATGAGCAGTTCTTC.